This entry concerns a single T cell receptor (beta chain). The record originates from a study of blood T cell repertoires in COVID-19. In the study overall: Acute and convalescent COVID-19 samples came from the United States, Italy and Spain. Sources were T cells, B-cell-depleted T cells, or PBMCs; the material itself was cDNA or gDNA.

The CDR3 loop spans 17 amino acids. Trimming removed 0 bases at V and 4 bases at J, with 18 bases between. Germline CDR1 reads ENHRY; CDR2 reads SYGVKD. The assay was immunoSEQ multiplex PCR, and TCRdb's table has in-frame clones only and misses some. The repertoire includes tens of thousands of clones, about 70% of them detected once, and 25% to 30% sits in the top ten. The sample comprised peripheral blood. The sequence derives from a woman older than 75 with active or convalescent COVID-19. The gene calls are TRBV10-3 and TRBJ1-2; D is uncertain. Here the CDR3 reads CAISESKGGMGLYGYTF. The CDR3, as DNA: TGTGCCATCAGTGAGTCGAAGGGAGGTATGGGCCTCTATGGCTACACCTTC.